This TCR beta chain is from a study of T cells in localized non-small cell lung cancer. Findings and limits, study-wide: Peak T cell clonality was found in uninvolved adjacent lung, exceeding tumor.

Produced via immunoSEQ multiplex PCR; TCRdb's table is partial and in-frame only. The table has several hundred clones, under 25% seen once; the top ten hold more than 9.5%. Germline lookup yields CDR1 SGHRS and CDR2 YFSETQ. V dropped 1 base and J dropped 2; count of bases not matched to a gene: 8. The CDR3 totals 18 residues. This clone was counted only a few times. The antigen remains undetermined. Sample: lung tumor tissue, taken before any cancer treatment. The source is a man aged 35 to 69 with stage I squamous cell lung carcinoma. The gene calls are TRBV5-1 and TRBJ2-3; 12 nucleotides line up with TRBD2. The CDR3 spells CASSLNPTSGGSTDTQYF. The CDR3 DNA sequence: TGCGCCAGCAGCTTGAACCCGACTAGCGGGGGTTCCACAGATACGCAGTATTTT.